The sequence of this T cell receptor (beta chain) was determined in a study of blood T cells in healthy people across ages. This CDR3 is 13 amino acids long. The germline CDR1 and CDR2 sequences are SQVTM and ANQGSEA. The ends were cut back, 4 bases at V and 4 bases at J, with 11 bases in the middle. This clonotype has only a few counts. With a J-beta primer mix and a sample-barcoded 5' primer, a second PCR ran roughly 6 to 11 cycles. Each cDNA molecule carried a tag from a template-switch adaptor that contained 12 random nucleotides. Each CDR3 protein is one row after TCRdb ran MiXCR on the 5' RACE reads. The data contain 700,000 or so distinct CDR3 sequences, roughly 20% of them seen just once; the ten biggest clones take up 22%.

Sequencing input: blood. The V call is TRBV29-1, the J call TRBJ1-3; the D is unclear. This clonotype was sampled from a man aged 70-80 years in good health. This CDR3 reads CSVAPTGGNTIYF. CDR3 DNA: TGCAGCGTTGCCCCGACGGGGGGAAACACCATATATTTT.